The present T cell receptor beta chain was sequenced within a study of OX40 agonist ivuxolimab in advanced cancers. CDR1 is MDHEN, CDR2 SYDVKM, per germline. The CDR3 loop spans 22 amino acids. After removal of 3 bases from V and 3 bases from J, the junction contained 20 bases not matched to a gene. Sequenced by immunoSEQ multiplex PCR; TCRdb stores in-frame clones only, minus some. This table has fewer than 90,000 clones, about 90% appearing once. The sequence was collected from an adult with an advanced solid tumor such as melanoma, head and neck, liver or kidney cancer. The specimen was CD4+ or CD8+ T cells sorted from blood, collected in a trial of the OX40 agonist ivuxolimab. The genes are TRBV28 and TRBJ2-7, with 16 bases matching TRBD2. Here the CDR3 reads CASSFLGTSGRAVRLSNYEQYF. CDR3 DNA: TGTGCCAGCAGTTTCCTTGGGACTAGCGGGAGGGCCGTCCGACTGAGTAACTACGAGCAGTACTTC.